This TCR beta chain came from a study of cytomegalovirus exposure and HLA in healthy donors. This clone was seen a single time. CDR3 length equals 14 residues. V was trimmed by 2 bases and J by 6 bases, leaving 13 bases between them. Germline assignment: CDR1 SGHAT and CDR2 FQNNGV. 60 Vbeta and 13 Jbeta primers were used in PCR. Repertoires were generated with immunoSEQ multiplex PCR, while TCRdb's copy carries only in-frame clones and drops some. The table has about 150,000 clones, about 80% seen once. The sequenced sample was PBMCs. The chain uses TRBV11-2 and TRBJ1-2, with TRBD1 as a possible D gene (6 bases). The TCR sequence derives from a man aged 40-50 years in good health and CMV-seropositive. The DNA of the CDR3 is TGTGCCAGCAGCTTAATGCCAGGGACACATGGCTACACCTTC. It is translated as CASSLMPGTHGYTF.